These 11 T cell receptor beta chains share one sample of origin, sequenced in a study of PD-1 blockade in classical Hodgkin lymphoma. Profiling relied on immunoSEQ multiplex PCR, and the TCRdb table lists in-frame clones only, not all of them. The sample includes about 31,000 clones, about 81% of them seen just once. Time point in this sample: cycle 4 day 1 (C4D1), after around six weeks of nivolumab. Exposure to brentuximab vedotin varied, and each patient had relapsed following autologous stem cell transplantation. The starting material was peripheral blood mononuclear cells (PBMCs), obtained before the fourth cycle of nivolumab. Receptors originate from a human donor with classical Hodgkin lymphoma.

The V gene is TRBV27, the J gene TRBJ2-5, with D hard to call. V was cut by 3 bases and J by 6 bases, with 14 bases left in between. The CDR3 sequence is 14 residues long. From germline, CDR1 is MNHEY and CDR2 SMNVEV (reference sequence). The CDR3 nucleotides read TGTGCCAGCAGTTTGGTGGCCGGGTTCAAGACCCAGTACTTC. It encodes CASSLVAGFKTQYF.

CDR3 sequence: CASSLDLTAYNEQFF. The CDR3 DNA sequence: TGTGCCAGCAGCTTAGACCTTACAGCCTACAATGAGCAGTTCTTC. V gene TRBV7-2 combines with J gene TRBJ2-1; no clear D. Germline loops: CDR1 SGHTA, CDR2 FQGNSA. This CDR3 contains 15 residues. V lost 1 base and J lost 2, with 9 bases in between.

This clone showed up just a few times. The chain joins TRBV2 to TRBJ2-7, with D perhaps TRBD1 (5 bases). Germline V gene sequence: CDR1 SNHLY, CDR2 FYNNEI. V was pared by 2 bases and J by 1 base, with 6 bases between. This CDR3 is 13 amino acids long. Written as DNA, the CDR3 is TGTGCCAGCAGTGAACAGGGTTCCTACGAGCAGTACTTC. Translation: CASSEQGSYEQYF.

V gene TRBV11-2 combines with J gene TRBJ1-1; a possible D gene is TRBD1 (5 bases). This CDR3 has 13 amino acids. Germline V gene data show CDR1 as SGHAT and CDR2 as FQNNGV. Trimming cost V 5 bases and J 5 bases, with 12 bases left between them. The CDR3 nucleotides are TGTGCCAGCAGCCCGGGCCGGGGGACTGAAGCTTTCTTT. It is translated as CASSPGRGTEAFF.

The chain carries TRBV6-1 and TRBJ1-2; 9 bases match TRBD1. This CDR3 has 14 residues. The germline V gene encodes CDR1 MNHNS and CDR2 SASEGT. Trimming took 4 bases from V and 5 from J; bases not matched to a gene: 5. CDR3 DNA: TGTGCCAGCAGTGTTCTGGGACAGGGATATGGCTACACCTTC. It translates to CASSVLGQGYGYTF.

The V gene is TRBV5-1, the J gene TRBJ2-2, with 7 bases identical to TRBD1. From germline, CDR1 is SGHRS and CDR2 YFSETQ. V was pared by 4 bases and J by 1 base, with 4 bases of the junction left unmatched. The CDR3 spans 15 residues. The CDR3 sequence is CASSLRQGNTGELFF. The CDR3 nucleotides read TGCGCCAGCAGCCTCAGACAGGGGAACACCGGGGAGCTGTTTTTT.

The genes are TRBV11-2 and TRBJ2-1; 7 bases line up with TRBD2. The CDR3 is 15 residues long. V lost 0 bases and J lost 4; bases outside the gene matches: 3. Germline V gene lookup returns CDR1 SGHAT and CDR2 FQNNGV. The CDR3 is CASSLDGGGYNEQFF. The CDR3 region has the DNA TGTGCCAGCAGCTTAGATGGCGGGGGATACAATGAGCAGTTCTTC.

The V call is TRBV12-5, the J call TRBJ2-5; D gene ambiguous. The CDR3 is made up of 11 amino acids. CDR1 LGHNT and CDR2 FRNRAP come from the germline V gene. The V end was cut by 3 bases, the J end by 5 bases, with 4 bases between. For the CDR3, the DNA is TGTGCTAGTGGTTTCGCCGAGACCCAGTACTTC. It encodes CASGFAETQYF. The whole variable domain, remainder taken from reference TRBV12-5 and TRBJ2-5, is DARVTQTPRHKVTEMGQEVTMRCQPILGHNTVFWYRQTMMQGLELLAYFRNRAPLDDSGMPKDRFSAEMPDATLATLKIQPSEPRDSAVYFCASGFAETQYFGPGTRLLVL.

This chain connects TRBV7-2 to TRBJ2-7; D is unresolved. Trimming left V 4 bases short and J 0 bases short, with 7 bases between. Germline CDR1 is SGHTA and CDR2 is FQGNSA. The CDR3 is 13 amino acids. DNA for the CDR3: TGTGCCAGCAGCTCGATGCCCTCCTACGAGCAGTACTTC. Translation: CASSSMPSYEQYF.

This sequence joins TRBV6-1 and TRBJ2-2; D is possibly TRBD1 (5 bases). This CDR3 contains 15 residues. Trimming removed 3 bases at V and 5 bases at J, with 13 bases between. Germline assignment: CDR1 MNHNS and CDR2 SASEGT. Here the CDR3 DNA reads TGTGCCAGCAGTGAGTTTTGGACACAGACCGGGGAGCTGTTTTTT. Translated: CASSEFWTQTGELFF.

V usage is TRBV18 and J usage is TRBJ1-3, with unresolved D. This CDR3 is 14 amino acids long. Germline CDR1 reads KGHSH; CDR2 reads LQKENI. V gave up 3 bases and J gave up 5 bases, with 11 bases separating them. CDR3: CASSPPGPRNTIYF. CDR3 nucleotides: TGTGCCAGCTCACCCCCGGGCCCAAGAAACACCATATATTTT.